Each of the 7 T cell receptor beta chains below was sequenced from the same sample in a study of blood T cell repertoires in COVID-19. The table came from immunoSEQ multiplex PCR; TCRdb's copy has only in-frame clones and leaves some out. The sample consists of a few hundred thousand clones, 85% to 90% of them appearing once. The source material was PBMCs or T cells enriched from blood (not recorded which). These receptors came from a woman aged 40-49 years who had recovered from COVID-19.

V and J are TRBV5-1 and TRBJ2-1; tentative D call: TRBD1 (5 bases). The germline V gene has CDR1 SGHRS and CDR2 YFSETQ. The CDR3 totals 14 residues. The V gene lost 2 bases and the J gene lost 4 bases, with 10 bases spanning the gap. CDR3 nucleotide sequence: TGCGCCAGCAGCTTACCCAGACAGTACAATGAGCAGTTCTTC. It specifies CASSLPRQYNEQFF. Using reference TRBV5-1 and TRBJ2-1 for the parts outside the CDR3, the full variable domain is KAGVTQTPRYLIKTRGQQVTLSCSPISGHRSVSWYQQTPGQGLQFLFEYFSETQRNKGNFPGRFSGRQFSNSRSEMNVSTLELGDSALYLCASSLPRQYNEQFFGPGTRLTVL.

V and J are TRBV9 and TRBJ1-2; the D is unclear. The CDR3 loop spans 12 amino acids. V lost 3 bases and J lost 7, with 10 bases in between. Germline V lookup: CDR1 SGDLS, CDR2 YYNGEE. CDR3 in amino acids: CASSAREGGYTF. The CDR3, as DNA: TGTGCCAGCAGCGCCCGGGAGGGTGGCTACACCTTC.

The chain employs TRBV2 and TRBJ2-4; D is ambiguous. The germline V and J ends were trimmed by 8 bases and 3 bases, with 2 bases remaining between them. CDR1 SNHLY and CDR2 FYNNEI come from the germline V gene. This CDR3 spans 10 amino acids. Here the CDR3 reads CASYKNIQYF. CDR3 bases: TGTGCCAGCTACAAAAACATTCAGTACTTC.

The CDR3 spells CASSPTGLAGNEQFF. The CDR3 DNA sequence: TGTGCCAGCAGCCCCACGGGACTAGCTGGTAATGAGCAGTTCTTC. The J gene is TRBJ2-1, the V gene TRBV7-2; 9 bases match TRBD2. This CDR3 has 15 residues. Germline V gives CDR1 SGHTA, CDR2 FQGNSA. V shed 5 bases and J 7 bases; nucleotides not matched to a gene: 9.

The chain combines TRBV7-2 with TRBJ2-3; 7 nucleotides match TRBD2. Looked up from germline, CDR1 is SGHTA and CDR2 is FQGNSA. V lost 1 base and J lost 5; bases outside the gene matches: 9. The CDR3 runs 16 residues. CDR3 DNA: TGTGCCAGCAGCTTAGATCCGGGAGGAGGAAAAGATACGCAGTATTTT. Its protein is CASSLDPGGGKDTQYF.

A word on this clone: The same CDR3 arises from other DNA sequences in this sample as well. The gene calls are TRBV19 and TRBJ1-5, with 7 bases fitting TRBD1. The CDR3 has 14 residues. Trimming cost V 6 bases and J 3 bases; bases outside gene matches: 5. Germline lookup yields CDR1 LNHDA and CDR2 SQIVND (reference sequence). CDR3 amino acids: CASSRGTANQPQHF. The CDR3 coding sequence is TGTGCCAGTAGCCGCGGGACAGCCAATCAGCCCCAGCATTTT.

The rearrangement uses TRBV29-1 and TRBJ1-3, with TRBD1 as a possible D gene (5 bases). Germline CDR1 is SQVTM and CDR2 is ANQGSEA. This CDR3 region has 13 residues. Trimming stripped 5 bases from V and 4 bases from J, with 12 bases between. The CDR3 region is CSVYGTSGNTIYF. The CDR3 bases are TGCAGCGTTTATGGGACTAGCGGAAACACCATATATTTT.